These 19 T cell receptor beta chains came from one sample sequenced in a study of shared clonotypes between healthy human individuals. Profiled with immunoSEQ multiplex PCR; TCRdb holds only in-frame clones, not every one. Among more than 80,000 clones, 67% were seen once, and the ten largest hold 45% to 50%. Sequencing input: memory CD8+ T cells sorted from blood. Specified subset: CD45RO+ cells pooled with CCR7-negative TemRA cells. Receptor source: a young man in good health.

The chain uses TRBV5-1 and TRBJ1-3; D call uncertain. V was shortened by 4 bases and J by 3 bases, with 14 bases between the two germline ends. The germline gives CDR1 SGHRS, CDR2 YFSETQ. The CDR3 length is 15 residues. The CDR3 here is CASSPGFGFGNTIYF. CDR3 coding DNA: TGCGCCAGCAGCCCCGGATTCGGGTTTGGAAACACCATATATTTT.

The chain links TRBV6-5 to TRBJ2-7; D is ambiguous. The V end was cut by 9 bases, the J end by 4 bases, with 7 bases between. Germline CDR1 reads MNHEY; CDR2 reads SVGAGI. The CDR3 loop spans 10 amino acids. The CDR3, as DNA: TGTGCCAGTGGAGTGTACGAGCAGTACTTC. Its translation: CASGVYEQYF.

This clone was detected only a few times. The CDR3 DNA reads TGTGCCAGCAGTTACTCGACGACTAGCTCCTACAATGAGCAGTTCTTC. Translation gives CASSYSTTSSYNEQFF. This chain connects TRBV6-5 to TRBJ2-1; possibly TRBD2 for D (6 bases). Germline V gene sequence: CDR1 MNHEY, CDR2 SVGAGI. Trimming took off 0 bases at V and 0 bases at J, with 9 bases between the two ends. The CDR3 totals 16 residues.

The chain is built from TRBV7-8 and TRBJ2-3; 11 bases fit TRBD2. With 5 bases clipped from V and 7 bases from J, the junction kept 8 bases outside the gene matches. Per the germline V gene, CDR1 is SGHVS and CDR2 is FQNEAQ. This CDR3 is 15 amino acids long. The CDR3 bases are TGTGCCAGCAGCCGAACTAGCGGGGGAGGAAATACGCAGTATTTT. Amino acid sequence: CASSRTSGGGNTQYF.

The chain employs TRBV21-1 and TRBJ2-7; the D segment call TRBD2 is taken from the table without a DNA check. TRBV21-1 is assigned pseudogene status. There are 21 residues in the CDR3. CDR3 amino acids: CASSNFPGRRRASGITYEQYF. DNA of the CDR3: TGTGCCAGCAGCAACTTTCCGGGTCGTCGGCGGGCTAGCGGGATCACCTACGAGCAGTACTTC.

The J gene is TRBJ1-4, the V gene TRBV5-1; D possibly corresponds to TRBD1 (5 bases). V shed 0 bases and J shed 2 bases, with 14 bases lying between them. The CDR3 length is 17 residues. The germline V gene has CDR1 SGHRS and CDR2 YFSETQ. The CDR3: CASSLGQGGWTNEKLFF. Written as DNA, the CDR3 is TGCGCCAGCAGCTTGGGGCAGGGAGGTTGGACTAATGAAAAACTGTTTTTT.

The CDR3 DNA reads TGTGCCAGTAGTTTGACCCGAAGCTCGGGGGAGCTGTTTTTT. Translated: CASSLTRSSGELFF. The chain recombines TRBV19 with TRBJ2-2; D call uncertain. This CDR3 spans 14 amino acids. Germline loops: CDR1 LNHDA, CDR2 SQIVND (reference sequence). V gave up 5 bases and J gave up 8 bases, with 15 bases separating them.

This clone was recorded a few times. This rearrangement joins TRBV2 to TRBJ1-2, with a weak D call TRBD1 (6 bases). Germline assignment: CDR1 SNHLY and CDR2 FYNNEI. Trimming cost V 0 bases and J 8 bases, with 16 bases left between them. CDR3 size: 15 residues. The CDR3 coding sequence is TGTGCCAGCAGTGAAGCGCGGCAGGGGTTGGTAGGCTACACCTTC. Encoded protein: CASSEARQGLVGYTF.

V usage is TRBV19 and J usage is TRBJ1-5, with D perhaps matching TRBD1 (6 bases). V lost 4 bases and J lost 2, with 9 bases in between. The CDR3 sequence is 14 residues long. Germline-derived CDR1 and CDR2 are LNHDA and SQIVND (reference sequence). DNA for the CDR3: TGTGCCAGTAGTAACTCAGGGGGCAATCAGCCCCAGCATTTT. Protein sequence: CASSNSGGNQPQHF.

The gene calls are TRBV7-9 and TRBJ2-1; no firm D call. With 1 base removed from V and 8 bases from J, the gap between germline ends came to 15 bases. Germline CDR1 SEHNR, CDR2 FQNEAQ (reference sequence). This CDR3 contains 15 residues. CDR3 residues: CASSLVTDGSHEQFF. DNA for the CDR3: TGTGCCAGCAGCTTAGTAACGGACGGCTCCCATGAGCAGTTCTTC.

This clone was detected a few times. The CDR3 DNA is TGTGCCAGCAATGACAGGGTTTTTTCCTACGAGCAGTACTTC. Residues: CASNDRVFSYEQYF. The chain recombines TRBV6-6 with TRBJ2-7; the match to TRBD1 covers 7 bases. The CDR3 runs to 14 residues. The junction had 7 bases not matched to a gene; V was cut back by 7 bases and J by 1 base. Germline loops: CDR1 MNHNY, CDR2 SVGAGI (reference sequence).

Here the CDR3 reads CASNRGPRSEAFF. DNA for the CDR3: TGTGCCAGCAACCGGGGGCCGCGGTCTGAAGCTTTCTTT. The chain has TRBV9 and TRBJ1-1; a weak D match, TRBD1 (6 bases). Germline assignment: CDR1 SGDLS and CDR2 YYNGEE. The CDR3 covers 13 residues. With 6 bases removed from V and 6 bases from J, the gap between germline ends came to 15 bases.

This sequence joins TRBV10-3 and TRBJ2-1; 13 nucleotides align to TRBD2. The V segment lost 4 bases and the J segment 10 bases; nucleotides outside the gene matches: 7. The CDR3 runs to 15 residues. Germline V gene lookup returns CDR1 ENHRY and CDR2 SYGVKD. In DNA, the CDR3 is TGTGCCATCAGTGTCGGACTAGCGGGAGTCGAGGAGCAGTTCTTC. Protein sequence: CAISVGLAGVEEQFF.

The chain has TRBV5-1 and TRBJ2-2, with 9 positions matching TRBD1. This CDR3 spans 15 amino acids. The germline CDR1 and CDR2 sequences are SGHRS and YFSETQ. J gave up 3 bases and V 4 bases, and 4 bases lay outside the gene matches. The chain's CDR3 is CASSLDRGDTGELFF. The CDR3 DNA follows: TGCGCCAGCAGCCTGGACAGGGGAGACACCGGGGAGCTGTTTTTT.

The J gene is TRBJ1-3, the V gene TRBV6-6; perhaps TRBD1 as D (5 bases). Per the germline V gene, CDR1 is MNHNY and CDR2 is SVGAGI (reference sequence). V gave up 10 bases and J gave up 3 bases, with 16 bases separating them. The CDR3 sequence is 14 residues long. In DNA, the CDR3 is TGTGCCACCGGGGGGGGTGGAGGTGGAAACACCATATATTTT. This encodes CATGGGGGGNTIYF.

This clone has just a few counts. The chain recombines TRBV7-9 with TRBJ2-3; the match to TRBD2 covers 14 bases. V lost 6 bases to trimming and J lost 2 bases; unmatched junction nucleotides: 7. This CDR3 has 17 residues. The germline V gene encodes CDR1 SEHNR and CDR2 FQNEAQ (reference sequence). The CDR3 sequence: CASRLGLAGANTDTQYF. In DNA form, the CDR3 reads TGTGCCAGCAGATTGGGACTAGCGGGAGCGAACACAGATACGCAGTATTTT.

This clone was recorded at least ten times. The chain employs TRBV28 and TRBJ1-5, with D uncertain. The CDR3 covers 13 residues. V gave up 6 bases and J gave up 2 bases, with 8 bases separating them. The V gene's germline CDR1 is MDHEN and CDR2 SYDVKM. The CDR3 reads CASSPLRNQPQHF. CDR3 coding DNA: TGTGCCAGCAGCCCTCTCCGCAATCAGCCCCAGCATTTT.

This clone appeared a few times. The rearrangement joins TRBV27 to TRBJ1-1, with TRBD1 matching 8 bases. V was clipped by 4 bases and J by 3 bases; unmatched bases: 1. Germline V gene data show CDR1 as MNHEY and CDR2 as SMNVEV (reference sequence). This CDR3 spans 13 amino acids. DNA of the CDR3: TGTGCCAGCAGTTGGACAGGGTACACTGAAGCTTTCTTT. Protein: CASSWTGYTEAFF.

V usage is TRBV14 and J usage is TRBJ2-5; possibly TRBD1 for D (6 bases). Germline CDR1 is SGHDN and CDR2 is FVKESK. The V end was cut by 3 bases, the J end by 5 bases, with 16 bases between. The CDR3 is 15 residues long. The CDR3 is CASSHKQGLEETQYF. The CDR3 DNA sequence: TGTGCCAGCAGCCATAAACAGGGTTTGGAGGAGACCCAGTACTTC. The full variable domain, its missing parts supplied by reference TRBV14 and TRBJ2-5, is EAGVTQFPSHSVIEKGQTVTLRCDPISGHDNLYWYRRVMGKEIKFLLHFVKESKQDESGMPNNRFLAERTGGTYSTLKVQPAELEDSGVYFCASSHKQGLEETQYFGPGTRLLVL.